The following is a T cell receptor beta chain sequence with its context. V lost 6 bases, J lost 3 bases, and 11 bases lay in between. The CDR3 sequence is 12 residues long. CDR1 and CDR2 (germline): SQVTM, ANQGSEA. The record originates from a study of blood T cell repertoires in COVID-19. Study overall: Researchers got acute and convalescent COVID-19 samples from the United States, Italy and Spain. PBMCs, B-cell-depleted T cells, or T cells provided the cDNA or gDNA that made up the material.

As originally analysed: Estimated nucleated cell counts came from reference gene primer amplification. Assay: immunoSEQ multiplex PCR; the TCRdb copy retains only in-frame clones and omits some. That table is the source of V, J and clone size, and D and trimming were worked out from the DNA. The repertoire holds about 150,000 clones, approximately 80% seen once, with 44% in the top ten. The chain is built from TRBV29-1 and TRBJ1-2; a weak D match, TRBD1 (5 bases). The sequence derives from a human donor in a cohort sampled during active COVID-19. The sample taken for sequencing was peripheral blood. CDR3 region: CSVEGQYYGYTF. The CDR3 coding sequence is TGCAGCGTGGAGGGGCAGTACTATGGCTACACCTTC.